These 14 T cell receptor beta chains came from one sample sequenced in a study of radiation and T cells in renal cell carcinoma. The table came from immunoSEQ multiplex PCR; TCRdb's copy has only in-frame clones and leaves some out. The sample holds about 83,000 clones; over 80% are singletons and the top ten take more than 2%. Time point defined: blood 4 weeks post-SBRT, at nephrectomy. Treatment noted: 15 Gy SBRT to primary tumor, nephrectomy 4 weeks later. The source was blood, collected from a patient whose treatment included radiotherapy and nephrectomy. The receptors were sampled from a woman aged 55-70 years with renal cell carcinoma.

The chain couples TRBV4-3 to TRBJ1-1, with unresolved D. Germline loops: CDR1 LGHNA, CDR2 YSLEER. The length of the CDR3 is 12 residues. With 6 bases removed from V and 4 bases from J, the gap between germline ends came to 9 bases. The CDR3 loop is CASRGGFTEAFF. In DNA form, the CDR3 reads TGCGCCAGCAGGGGAGGGTTCACTGAAGCTTTCTTT.

CDR3 sequence: CASSQAVRGEAFF. CDR3 in DNA: TGCGCCAGCAGCCAAGCGGTACGGGGGGAAGCTTTCTTT. This sequence joins TRBV4-3 and TRBJ1-1; D possibly corresponds to TRBD1 (5 bases). Deletions cut 1 base from V and 8 bases from J, with 11 bases between. This CDR3 comprises 13 residues. Germline CDR1 LGHNA, CDR2 YSLEER.

This sequence joins TRBV6-6 and TRBJ2-3; 9 bases are a match to TRBD1. From germline, CDR1 is MNHNY and CDR2 SVGAGI (reference sequence). The CDR3 is made up of 14 amino acids. After removal of 5 bases from V and 3 bases from J, the junction contained 3 bases not matched to a gene. CDR3 residues: CASSPTGGTDTQYF. The CDR3, as DNA: TGTGCCAGCAGTCCGACAGGGGGTACAGATACGCAGTATTTT.

J is TRBJ2-3 and V is TRBV2; D could derive from TRBD1 or TRBD2 (5 bases each). The CDR3 totals 16 residues. The V end was cut by 6 bases, the J end by 0 bases, with 16 bases between. Germline lookup yields CDR1 SNHLY and CDR2 FYNNEI. CDR3 region: CASRRTGTASTDTQYF. DNA for the CDR3: TGTGCCAGCAGGAGGACCGGGACCGCTAGCACAGATACGCAGTATTTT. The complete variable domain, with remaining parts taken from reference TRBV2 and TRBJ2-3, reads EPEVTQTPSHQVTQMGQEVILRCVPISNHLYFYWYRQILGQKVEFLVSFYNNEISEKSEIFDDQFSVERPDGSNFTLKIRSTKLEDSAMYFCASRRTGTASTDTQYFGPGTRLTVL.

The V call is TRBV7-9, the J call TRBJ2-5; 7 nucleotides match TRBD1. The end of the DNA aligns better with TRBJ2-7, so the J call may be wrong. The CDR3 has 14 residues. Germline-derived CDR1 and CDR2 are SEHNR and FQNEAQ (reference sequence). CDR3 protein: CASSPRDSSYEQYF. The CDR3 DNA reads TGTGCCAGCAGCCCAAGGGACAGCTCCTACGAGCAGTACTTC.

J is TRBJ2-7 and V is TRBV4-1; 8 bases map to TRBD1. CDR1 and CDR2 (germline): MGHRA, YSYEKL. CDR3 length equals 16 residues. The J segment lost 3 bases and the V segment lost 1 base, leaving 8 bases of the junction unmatched. The CDR3 bases are TGCGCCAGCAGCCAAGGGTTGGGACAGGCCGGCTACGAGCAGTACTTC. Translation gives CASSQGLGQAGYEQYF.

V and J are TRBV5-6 and TRBJ1-1; D not certain. This CDR3 comprises 14 residues. The germline CDR1 and CDR2 sequences are SGHDT and YYEEEE. Deletions cut 0 bases from V and 1 base from J, with 7 bases between. For the CDR3, the DNA is TGTGCCAGCAGCTTGGTGGAGGGGAACACTGAAGCTTTCTTT. Residues: CASSLVEGNTEAFF.

V and J are TRBV30 and TRBJ2-1, with 10 nucleotides matching TRBD2. After removal of 5 bases from V and 5 bases from J, the junction contained 6 bases not matched to a gene. The CDR3 is made up of 14 amino acids. The germline V gene has CDR1 GTSNPN and CDR2 SVGIG (reference sequence). CDR3 sequence (DNA): TGTGCCTGGCAACTAGCGGGACTGAACAATGAGCAGTTCTTC. Translated, it gives CAWQLAGLNNEQFF.

CDR3 region: CASSPGTGLNTEAFF. The CDR3 DNA is TGTGCCAGCAGCCCTGGGACAGGCTTGAACACTGAAGCTTTCTTT. The J gene is TRBJ1-1, the V gene TRBV11-3; 8 bases are a match to TRBD1. Germline V CDR1 and CDR2: SGHNT, YENEEA. V trimming: 5 bases; J trimming: 0 bases; junction bases outside the gene matches: 5. This CDR3 has 15 residues.

The chain links TRBV9 to TRBJ2-2, with 11 bases that match TRBD2. Per the germline V gene, CDR1 is SGDLS and CDR2 is YYNGEE. The junction had 11 bases not matched to a gene; V was cut back by 3 bases and J by 4 bases. The CDR3 has 18 residues. The CDR3 reads CASSAGLSSGGFTGELFF. In nucleotides, the CDR3 is TGTGCCAGCAGCGCAGGACTTTCTAGCGGGGGGTTCACCGGGGAGCTGTTTTTT.

V and J are TRBV6-1 and TRBJ2-3; no clear D gene. CDR1 and CDR2 (germline): MNHNS, SASEGT. This CDR3 is built from 13 residues. Trimming removed 7 bases at V and 2 bases at J, with 10 bases between. CDR3 protein: CASTGRLTDTQYF. CDR3 sequence (DNA): TGTGCCAGCACGGGCAGACTCACAGATACGCAGTATTTT.

The J gene is TRBJ2-7, the V gene TRBV5-1, with 10 bases fitting TRBD2. Germline CDR1 is SGHRS and CDR2 is YFSETQ. This CDR3 is 14 amino acids long. V lost 4 bases and J lost 4; bases outside the gene matches: 5. The DNA of the CDR3 is TGCGCCAGCAGCGACCCTAGCGGGAGTTACGAGCAGTACTTC. This translates into CASSDPSGSYEQYF.

The rearrangement uses TRBV5-4 and TRBJ1-2; 9 bases line up with TRBD1. The length of the CDR3 is 14 residues. Germline CDR1 SGHNT, CDR2 YYREEE (reference sequence). V shed 0 bases and J 4 bases; nucleotides not matched to a gene: 1. In DNA, the CDR3 is TGTGCCAGCAGCTTGGAGGGACAGGGCTATGGCTACACCTTC. It encodes CASSLEGQGYGYTF. Full variable domain (remainder filled in from reference TRBV5-4 and TRBJ1-2): ETGVTQSPTHLIKTRGQQVTLRCSSQSGHNTVSWYQQALGQGPQFIFQYYREEENGRGNFPPRFSGLQFPNYSSELNVNALELDDSALYLCASSLEGQGYGYTFGSGTRLTVV.

V and J are TRBV5-1 and TRBJ2-1, with D hard to call. Trimming removed 0 bases at V and 8 bases at J, with 9 bases between. CDR1 and CDR2 from the germline V gene are SGHRS and YFSETQ. The CDR3 spans 13 residues. The CDR3 nucleotides read TGCGCCAGCAGCTTGGACCTGGTTTATGAGCAGTTCTTC. Translation gives CASSLDLVYEQFF.